Shown below are 21 T cell receptor beta chains from a single sample sequenced in a study of T cell repertoires in cytomegalovirus infection. One entry per CDR3 protein, called by TCRdb with MiXCR from the reads. There are 400,000 to 550,000 distinct CDR3 sequences in the sample; approximately 11% occur only once, and about a tenth lies in the top ten. The source material was PBMCs. Receptor source: a human donor in good health (CMV status not recorded). Some clones in this sample may be carry-over from other donors' samples.

This clonotype was counted ten times or more. The chain links TRBV6-1 to TRBJ2-5, with 9 bases fitting TRBD1. The V segment lost 6 bases and the J segment 5 bases; nucleotides outside the gene matches: 7. This CDR3 has 14 residues. The germline CDR1 and CDR2 sequences are MNHNS and SASEGT. Written as DNA, the CDR3 is TGTGCCAGCAGGCCCGGGACAGGGAGGGAGACCCAGTACTTC. Encoded protein: CASRPGTGRETQYF.

This clonotype was picked up many times. The V gene is TRBV7-2, the J gene TRBJ1-1, with D maybe TRBD1 (6 bases). This CDR3 contains 14 residues. Between the trimmed V and J ends, which lost 5 bases and 3 bases, there was a span of 13 bases. From germline, CDR1 is SGHTA and CDR2 FQGNSA. The CDR3 loop reads CASSEGGIDTEAFF. For the CDR3, the DNA is TGTGCCAGCAGCGAGGGGGGAATTGACACTGAAGCTTTCTTT.

This clonotype has a count of ten or more. The V call is TRBV10-2, the J call TRBJ1-1; D is undetermined. The germline V gene encodes CDR1 WSHSY and CDR2 SAAADI. V lost 5 bases and J lost 0, with 16 bases in between. The CDR3 runs to 16 residues. Here the CDR3 DNA reads TGCGCCAGCAGTCCCTGGGTGACAAATCTGAACACTGAAGCTTTCTTT. Residues: CASSPWVTNLNTEAFF.

The J gene is TRBJ2-1, the V gene TRBV3-1; TRBD1 aligns across 10 bases. This CDR3 is 13 amino acids long. Germline V gene lookup returns CDR1 LGHDT and CDR2 YNNKEL (reference sequence). Trimming took 8 bases from V and 2 from J; bases not matched to a gene: 0. The CDR3 DNA sequence: TGTGCCAGCGGGACAGGGGCCTACAATGAGCAGTTCTTC. This translates into CASGTGAYNEQFF.

In its sample, this clonotype was seen a few times. J is TRBJ2-7 and V is TRBV23-1; possibly TRBD1 for D (5 bases). TRBV23-1 is designated an ORF whose function remains uncertain. This CDR3 has 14 residues. Trimming took off 2 bases at V and 4 bases at J, with 12 bases between the two ends. The CDR3 nucleotides are TGCGCCAGCAGTCAAGAGTCTAAGGGGTACGAGCAGTACTTC. Translated, it gives CASSQESKGYEQYF.

The sample holds a few counts of this clonotype. The rearrangement links TRBV5-5 to TRBJ1-1; D gene ambiguous. Trimming cost V 1 base and J 8 bases, with 12 bases left between them. Germline values: CDR1 SGHKS, CDR2 YYEKEE (reference sequence). This CDR3 spans 13 amino acids. CDR3 region: CASSLTMAPEAFF. DNA of the CDR3: TGTGCCAGCAGCTTGACGATGGCACCCGAAGCTTTCTTT.

This clonotype was seen at least ten times. This chain connects TRBV19 to TRBJ2-3, with 9 bases that match TRBD2. This CDR3 region has 14 residues. Germline V gene lookup returns CDR1 LNHDA and CDR2 SQIVND (reference sequence). Trimming at V came to 4 bases and at J to 5 bases, leaving 4 bases not matched to a gene. In DNA form, the CDR3 reads TGTGCCAGTAGTACGCGGGGGGGAGAAGATACGCAGTATTTT. Translating it yields CASSTRGGEDTQYF.

This chain uses TRBV19 with TRBJ1-1; D is ambiguous. The germline V gene encodes CDR1 LNHDA and CDR2 SQIVND (reference sequence). The CDR3 runs to 15 residues. V was shortened by 0 bases and J by 1 base, with 9 bases between the two germline ends. CDR3 in DNA: TGTGCCAGTAGTATAGACCCAGACGGGAACACTGAAGCTTTCTTT. This codes for CASSIDPDGNTEAFF.

This clonotype has a count of ten or more. This chain uses TRBV7-2 with TRBJ2-3; 14 bases align to TRBD2. Per germline, CDR1 SGHTA and CDR2 FQGNSA. The CDR3 sequence is 19 residues long. V shed 0 bases and J 0 bases; nucleotides not matched to a gene: 5. The CDR3: CASSLAGLAGGSSTDTQYF. The CDR3 DNA follows: TGTGCCAGCAGCTTAGCAGGACTAGCGGGAGGTTCAAGCACAGATACGCAGTATTTT.

This clonotype was recorded at least ten times. V gene TRBV2 combines with J gene TRBJ2-3, with TRBD1 identical over 10 bases. CDR1 SNHLY and CDR2 FYNNEI come from the germline V gene. This CDR3 region has 13 residues. The ends lost 6 bases at V and 4 bases at J; junction bases unmatched: 1. CDR3 amino acids: CASRGTGADTQYF. CDR3 nucleotide sequence: TGTGCCAGCAGAGGGACAGGGGCAGATACGCAGTATTTT.

For this clonotype: A much larger clonotype is one base distant, so this may be a read error. The chain recombines TRBV7-6 with TRBJ2-1, with D perhaps TRBD1 or TRBD2 (6 bases each). The germline CDR1 and CDR2 sequences are SGHVS and FNYEAQ. Trimming cost V 1 base and J 3 bases, with 16 bases left between them. CDR3 length: 17 amino acids. The CDR3 protein is CASSLVGGTSFYNEQFF. Written as DNA, the CDR3 is TGTGCCAGCAGCTTAGTCGGGGGCACTAGCTTCTACAATGAGCAGTTCTTC.

This clonotype was seen ten or more times. The chain joins TRBV7-8 to TRBJ2-3; D is possibly TRBD2 (5 bases). V lost 0 bases, J lost 0 bases, and 16 bases lay in between. Per germline, CDR1 SGHVS and CDR2 FQNEAQ. This CDR3 is 18 amino acids long. The CDR3 region is CASSLAGSSQASTDTQYF. The CDR3 coding sequence is TGTGCCAGCAGCTTAGCGGGGAGCAGCCAGGCTAGCACAGATACGCAGTATTTT.

Many counts were recorded for this clonotype. V is TRBV5-4 and J is TRBJ2-3, with D unclear. V lost 1 base to trimming and J lost 4 bases, with 10 bases between them. CDR3 length equals 14 residues. Per the germline V gene, CDR1 is SGHNT and CDR2 is YYREEE (reference sequence). This chain's CDR3 is CASSLISGSDTQYF. For the CDR3, the DNA is TGTGCCAGCAGCTTGATTTCTGGTTCAGATACGCAGTATTTT.

This clonotype appeared many times. Germline and junction disagree at one end, which may indicate a read error. This sequence joins TRBV2 and TRBJ1-4; a possible D gene is TRBD1 (6 bases). The CDR3 has 13 residues. Germline CDR1 and CDR2: SNHLY and FYNNEI. Here the CDR3 DNA reads TGCGCCAGCAGAGAAGGGGGGGATGAAAAACTGTTTTTT. Translation: CASREGGDEKLFF.

This rearrangement joins TRBV10-3 to TRBJ2-3; a weak D match, TRBD2 (7 bases). Deletions cut 7 bases from V and 3 bases from J, with 11 bases between. The CDR3 runs to 13 residues. CDR1 is ENHRY and CDR2 is SYGVKD in the germline V gene. CDR3 in amino acids: CAIKGGETDTQYF. The CDR3 DNA sequence: TGTGCCATCAAAGGGGGGGAGACAGATACGCAGTATTTT.

This clonotype was counted at least ten times. The rearrangement uses TRBV7-9 and TRBJ2-3; 11 bases are a match to TRBD2. The germline gives CDR1 SEHNR, CDR2 FQNEAQ (reference sequence). The CDR3 totals 16 residues. V lost 0 bases to trimming and J lost 2 bases; unmatched junction nucleotides: 1. CDR3 sequence: CASSLALAGVTDTQYF. The CDR3 nucleotides are TGTGCCAGCAGCTTAGCACTAGCGGGAGTCACAGATACGCAGTATTTT.

J is TRBJ1-1 and V is TRBV9; 8 bases match TRBD1. V dropped 4 bases and J dropped 5; count of bases not matched to a gene: 10. The germline gives CDR1 SGDLS, CDR2 YYNGEE. The CDR3 sequence is 15 residues long. This CDR3 reads CASSPRLDRATEAFF. The CDR3 nucleotides read TGTGCCAGCAGCCCCCGATTGGACAGGGCTACTGAAGCTTTCTTT.

This clonotype came up many times. The chain employs TRBV10-3 and TRBJ2-5; possibly TRBD1 or TRBD2 for D (5 bases each). From germline, CDR1 is ENHRY and CDR2 SYGVKD. Trimming took 9 bases from V and 5 from J, leaving 19 bases between them. The CDR3 extends over 14 amino acids. The CDR3 DNA sequence: TGTGCCATGCGGCGGGCTTGGGGCCTGGAGACCCAGTACTTC. Translation gives CAMRRAWGLETQYF.

This clonotype occurred many times. V usage is TRBV7-8 and J usage is TRBJ2-2; the D call may be TRBD1 or TRBD2 (5 bases each). This CDR3 is built from 15 residues. Germline CDR1 is SGHVS and CDR2 is FQNEAQ. The germline V and J ends were trimmed by 5 bases and 7 bases, with 17 bases remaining between them. CDR3 in amino acids: CASSITGTDRGELFF. The CDR3 nucleotides are TGTGCCAGCAGCATTACCGGGACGGATCGCGGGGAGCTGTTTTTT.

In its sample, this clonotype was seen many times. This chain connects TRBV7-6 to TRBJ1-1, with a possible D match to TRBD1 (5 bases). Trimming left V 5 bases short and J 5 bases short, with 12 bases between. This CDR3 is built from 13 residues. The germline CDR1 and CDR2 sequences are SGHVS and FNYEAQ. The chain's CDR3 is CASSPRQGTEAFF. In DNA form, the CDR3 reads TGTGCCAGCAGCCCGAGGCAGGGTACTGAAGCTTTCTTT.

This clonotype showed up just a few times. V and J are TRBV28 and TRBJ1-3, with TRBD1 as a possible D gene (5 bases). CDR1 MDHEN and CDR2 SYDVKM come from the germline V gene. The CDR3 totals 14 residues. Between the trimmed V and J ends, which lost 6 bases and 4 bases, there was a span of 13 bases. As DNA, the CDR3 is TGTGCCAGCAGGGCGGGGCGGTCAGGAAACACCATATATTTT. Translating gives CASRAGRSGNTIYF.